The 30 T cell receptor beta chains given below trace back to one sample, sequenced in a study of T cells in Graves' hyperthyroidism and ophthalmopathy. Amplified TCR beta CDR3 regions derived from RNA transcripts. Researchers ran a first-round RT-PCR on the TCR CDR3 using the HTBI primer set. TCRdb itself ran the multiplex PCR reads through MiXCR, one entry per CDR3 protein. The sample records hundreds of thousands of distinct CDR3 sequences, roughly 14% being singletons. The sequenced sample was blood. Receptors were obtained from a man aged 18-30 years with Graves' ophthalmopathy.

As to this clonotype: This clone may be a read error of a much larger clone one base away. In DNA, the CDR3 is TGTGCCAGCGGCCAAGAGCACCGCGGAGACACTGAAGCTTTCTTT. It codes for CASGQEHRGDTEAFF. The V call is TRBV14, the J call TRBJ1-1, with D unclear. The V gene's germline CDR1 is SGHDN and CDR2 FVKESK. The CDR3 is 15 amino acids.

This clonotype was counted ten times or more. The V call is TRBV7-9, the J call TRBJ2-1; 7 positions match TRBD2. CDR3 length: 16 amino acids. V was clipped by 2 bases and J by 2 bases; unmatched bases: 6. In germline, CDR1 is SEHNR, CDR2 FQNEAQ (reference sequence). In DNA form, the CDR3 reads TGTGCCAGCAGCTTAAAGGCGGGGGTCCCCTACAATGAGCAGTTCTTC. Translation gives CASSLKAGVPYNEQFF.

J is TRBJ1-5 and V is TRBV19, with TRBD1 as a possible D gene (5 bases). Germline CDR1 LNHDA, CDR2 SQIVND (reference sequence). CDR3 length: 14 amino acids. V gave up 7 bases and J gave up 0 bases, with 10 bases separating them. CDR3 in DNA: TGTGCCAGTATTCCGACAGTTAGCAATCAGCCCCAGCATTTT. This encodes CASIPTVSNQPQHF. The whole variable domain, remainder taken from reference TRBV19 and TRBJ1-5, is DGGITQSPKYLFRKEGQNVTLSCEQNLNHDAMYWYRQDPGQGLRLIYYSQIVNDFQKGDIAEGYSVSREKKESFPLTVTSAQKNPTAFYLCASIPTVSNQPQHFGDGTRLSIL.

This clonotype has at least ten counts. V and J are TRBV7-9 and TRBJ2-3; 12 nucleotides align to TRBD2. After removal of 4 bases from V and 1 base from J, the junction contained 3 bases not matched to a gene. The CDR3 has 16 amino acids. Germline assignment: CDR1 SEHNR and CDR2 FQNEAQ (reference sequence). The CDR3 sequence: CASSSRLAGGTDTQYF. CDR3 DNA sequence: TGTGCCAGCAGCTCCCGACTAGCGGGGGGCACAGATACGCAGTATTTT. Complete variable domain (other parts from reference TRBV7-9 and TRBJ2-3): DTGVSQNPRHKITKRGQNVTFRCDPISEHNRLYWYRQTLGQGPEFLTYFQNEAQLEKSRLLSDRFSAERPKGSFSTLEIQRTEQGDSAMYLCASSSRLAGGTDTQYFGPGTRLTVL.

This clonotype has a handful of counts. The V gene is TRBV6-1, the J gene TRBJ1-3, with 8 bases matching TRBD1. The V segment lost 6 bases and the J segment 5 bases; nucleotides outside the gene matches: 9. Looked up from germline, CDR1 is MNHNS and CDR2 is SASEGT. The CDR3 contains 15 residues. The CDR3 spells CASSEPRGPRNTIYF. DNA for the CDR3: TGTGCCAGCAGCGAACCCAGGGGGCCCCGAAACACCATATATTTT.

Note on this clonotype: Being one base from a much bigger clone, this may be a read error. This chain joins TRBV6-6 and TRBJ2-4, with D perhaps TRBD1 or TRBD2 (6 bases each). The CDR3 totals 16 residues. V lost 0 bases to trimming and J lost 3 bases, with 12 bases between them. Germline CDR1 MNHNY, CDR2 SVGAGI (reference sequence). CDR3 protein: CASSYSRGVGKNIQYF. The CDR3 DNA follows: TGTGCCAGCAGTTACTCTAGGGGGGTGGGCAAAAACATTCAGTACTTC.

The chain employs TRBV20-1 and TRBJ1-1, with TRBD1 as a possible D gene (6 bases). The CDR3 spans 14 residues. V lost 3 bases, J lost 5 bases, and 16 bases lay in between. Per germline, CDR1 DFQATT and CDR2 SNEGSKA (reference sequence). The CDR3 DNA sequence: TGCAGTGCTAGTAACTACACAGGGAAGACTGAAGCTTTCTTT. Its translation is CSASNYTGKTEAFF.

This chain connects TRBV9 to TRBJ1-6; D is unclear. From germline, CDR1 is SGDLS and CDR2 YYNGEE. CDR3 length equals 14 residues. Trimming took 3 bases from V and 10 from J, leaving 14 bases between them. CDR3 protein: CASSAEGANSPLHF. The DNA for the CDR3 is TGTGCCAGCAGCGCGGAAGGAGCCAACTCACCCCTCCACTTT.

The chain links TRBV29-1 to TRBJ2-5; 9 bases are a match to TRBD2. CDR1 and CDR2 (germline): SQVTM, ANQGSEA. There are 15 residues in the CDR3. Trimming at V came to 8 bases and at J to 4 bases, leaving 14 bases not matched to a gene. The CDR3 is CSCNGASGVGETQYF. CDR3 bases: TGCAGCTGTAATGGGGCTAGCGGGGTGGGAGAGACCCAGTACTTC.

In its sample, this clonotype was seen a few times. This chain connects TRBV7-9 to TRBJ1-2, with D possibly matching TRBD1 (6 bases). This CDR3 comprises 11 residues. Germline V CDR1 and CDR2: SEHNR, FQNEAQ (reference sequence). The V end was cut by 4 bases, the J end by 7 bases, with 7 bases between. The CDR3 is CASSYRVGYTF. CDR3 in DNA: TGTGCCAGCAGCTACAGGGTTGGCTACACCTTC.

Of note for this clonotype: Since a much larger clone is just one base distant, this may be a read error. The CDR3 coding sequence is TGCAGTGCCCCTTGGACCCAGCTAAGGGATTCACCCCTCCACTTT. This translates into CSAPWTQLRDSPLHF. J is TRBJ1-6 and V is TRBV20-1; no firm D call. The CDR3 sequence is 15 residues long. The germline V gene has CDR1 DFQATT and CDR2 SNEGSKA (reference sequence). Trimming shortened V by 6 bases and J by 8 bases, and 20 bases separated the two germline ends.

The chain links TRBV19 to TRBJ2-1; D not certain. The ends were cut back, 7 bases at V and 6 bases at J, with 16 bases in the middle. Germline CDR1 and CDR2: LNHDA and SQIVND (reference sequence). This CDR3 is 14 amino acids long. The CDR3 DNA reads as TGTGCCAGTACCAGTAGGGCCACTGGCAATGAGCAGTTCTTC. It is translated as CASTSRATGNEQFF.

This clonotype appeared many times. The chain is built from TRBV12-3 or TRBV12-4 and TRBJ1-5, with 7 nucleotides matching TRBD1. The CDR3 has 16 amino acids. V gave up 0 bases and J gave up 0 bases; unmatched junction bases: 2. The CDR3 nucleotides are TGTGCCAGCAGTTTAGCGTGGACAGGTAGCAATCAGCCCCAGCATTTT. Amino acid sequence: CASSLAWTGSNQPQHF.

V and J are TRBV20-1 and TRBJ1-2, with 9 positions matching TRBD1. The CDR3 loop spans 13 amino acids. Germline CDR1 is DFQATT and CDR2 is SNEGSKA (reference sequence). After removal of 4 bases from V and 7 bases from J, the junction contained 7 bases not matched to a gene. The CDR3 region is CSANQQGARGYTF. CDR3 nucleotide sequence: TGCAGTGCTAACCAACAGGGGGCGCGTGGCTACACCTTC.

The chain's CDR3 is CATSRAASLNTEAFF. Written as DNA, the CDR3 is TGTGCCACCAGCAGAGCCGCAAGTTTGAACACTGAAGCTTTCTTT. The chain is built from TRBV15 and TRBJ1-1; D call uncertain. The CDR3 runs to 15 residues. Germline V lookup: CDR1 LNHNV, CDR2 YYDKDF (reference sequence). V shed 1 base and J shed 0 bases, with 9 bases lying between them.

This chain links TRBV4-1 with TRBJ2-1; TRBD2 agrees at 11 bases. CDR1 MGHRA and CDR2 YSYEKL come from the germline V gene. The CDR3 spans 18 residues. V was clipped by 1 base and J by 8 bases; unmatched bases: 13. The CDR3 reads CASSQVLPPTSGSHEQFF. The CDR3 bases are TGCGCCAGCAGCCAAGTTTTACCCCCCACTAGCGGGAGCCATGAGCAGTTCTTC.

V is TRBV11-2 and J is TRBJ1-3; the D is unclear. The CDR3 runs 13 residues. Per germline, CDR1 SGHAT and CDR2 FQNNGV. The V end lost 9 bases, the J end lost 0 bases, and 9 bases lay between the germline ends. CDR3 amino acids: CASRTFSGNTIYF. The CDR3 DNA follows: TGTGCCAGTAGAACCTTCTCTGGAAACACCATATATTTT.

The sample holds a few counts of this clonotype. For the CDR3, the DNA is TGTGCCAGTAGGGATCCGGGACAGTTTAATGAAAAACTGTTTTTT. Translating it yields CASRDPGQFNEKLFF. The chain couples TRBV19 to TRBJ1-4; 7 nucleotides align to TRBD1. There are 15 residues in the CDR3. The germline V gene has CDR1 LNHDA and CDR2 SQIVND (reference sequence). V lost 6 bases to trimming and J lost 4 bases; unmatched junction nucleotides: 8. Full variable domain (outside the CDR3, taken from reference TRBV19 and TRBJ1-4): DGGITQSPKYLFRKEGQNVTLSCEQNLNHDAMYWYRQDPGQGLRLIYYSQIVNDFQKGDIAEGYSVSREKKESFPLTVTSAQKNPTAFYLCASRDPGQFNEKLFFGSGTQLSVL.

This clonotype was observed a few times. The V gene is TRBV6-2 or TRBV6-3, the J gene TRBJ1-2; possible D gene TRBD1, 6 bases. V was clipped by 2 bases and J by 4 bases, with 11 bases between them. The CDR3 is made up of 14 amino acids. Germline CDR1 is MNHEY and CDR2 is SVGEGT. This CDR3 reads CASSYPGQTYGYTF. CDR3 DNA sequence: TGTGCCAGCAGTTACCCGGGACAAACCTATGGCTACACCTTC.

V usage is TRBV3-1 and J usage is TRBJ1-4, with D perhaps matching TRBD1 (5 bases). The CDR3 consists of 11 residues. Germline assignment: CDR1 LGHDT and CDR2 YNNKEL (reference sequence). Trimming removed 3 bases at V and 14 bases at J, with 10 bases between. The CDR3 DNA is TGTGCCAGCAGCCAGGGGGGACCTCTGTTTTTT. Residues: CASSQGGPLFF.

This clonotype was picked up many times. The CDR3 loop reads CASSRTSRLSGDEQYF. CDR3 in DNA: TGTGCCAGCAGTCGGACTAGCCGGCTATCGGGGGACGAGCAGTACTTC. The chain combines TRBV7-6 with TRBJ2-7; TRBD2 agrees at 8 bases. Losses at the gene ends were 6 bases for V and 5 bases for J; bases not matched to a gene: 15. This CDR3 has 16 residues. Germline CDR1 reads SGHVS; CDR2 reads FNYEAQ.

This clonotype was observed at least ten times. The rearrangement uses TRBV7-8 and TRBJ2-7; TRBD1 might be the D (6 bases). V was clipped by 4 bases and J by 3 bases, with 13 bases between them. There are 14 residues in the CDR3. Germline V gene data show CDR1 as SGHVS and CDR2 as FQNEAQ. The CDR3 protein is CASSSRAGDYEQYF. CDR3 in DNA: TGTGCCAGCAGCTCCCGAGCAGGGGACTACGAGCAGTACTTC. The entire variable domain, with the rest obtained from reference TRBV7-8 and TRBJ2-7, is as follows: GAGVSQSPRYKVAKRGQDVALRCDPISGHVSLFWYQQALGQGPEFLTYFQNEAQLDKSGLPSDRFFAERPEGSVSTLKIQRTQQEDSAVYLCASSSRAGDYEQYFGPGTRLTVT.

This clonotype has ten or more counts. This chain uses TRBV7-2 with TRBJ1-5, with D tentatively TRBD1 (5 bases). The V end lost 4 bases, the J end lost 7 bases, and 11 bases lay between the germline ends. The CDR3 is 13 amino acids. CDR1 SGHTA and CDR2 FQGNSA come from the germline V gene. DNA of the CDR3: TGTGCCAGCAGCTATAGGGGTGAGCAGCCCCAGCATTTT. Its translation: CASSYRGEQPQHF.

Note on this clonotype: Being one base from a much bigger clone, this may be a read error. The chain recombines TRBV6-5 with TRBJ1-2; D is uncertain. Per germline, CDR1 MNHEY and CDR2 SVGAGI. CDR3 length: 15 amino acids. V was pared by 0 bases and J by 6 bases, with 14 bases between. This CDR3 is CASSYSIKRSHGYTF. The CDR3 bases are TGTGCCAGCAGTTACTCGATTAAGCGCAGCCATGGCTACACCTTC.

This clonotype was found many times. This chain connects TRBV5-1 to TRBJ1-1; D is perhaps TRBD1 (5 bases). Per germline, CDR1 SGHRS and CDR2 YFSETQ. This CDR3 has 13 amino acids. Trimming cost V 0 bases and J 6 bases, with 9 bases left between them. For the CDR3, the DNA is TGCGCCAGCAGCTTGGCGGGGGGTCCTGAAGCTTTCTTT. Its protein product is CASSLAGGPEAFF.

This clonotype was observed at least ten times. The rearrangement joins TRBV5-1 to TRBJ1-5; possible D gene TRBD1, 5 bases. V was shortened by 2 bases and J by 1 base, with 10 bases between the two germline ends. Germline CDR1 is SGHRS and CDR2 is YFSETQ. The CDR3 sequence is 15 residues long. The CDR3, as DNA: TGCGCCAGCAGCTTAAGCAGGGTGAGCAATCAGCCCCAGCATTTT. Amino acid sequence: CASSLSRVSNQPQHF.

A few counts support this clonotype. Since the CDR3 does not end with the conserved phenylalanine or tryptophan, this likely comes from a read error. This sequence joins TRBV3-1 and TRBJ1-5, with 8 bases aligning to TRBD1. In germline, CDR1 is LGHDT, CDR2 YNNKEL (reference sequence). V lost 1 base and J lost 7; bases outside the gene matches: 3. The CDR3 has 14 amino acids. CDR3 coding DNA: TGTGCCAGCAGCCAAGGGACAGGGAACCAGCCCCAGCATTCT. Encoded protein: CASSQGTGNQPQHS.

A few counts support this clonotype. The rearrangement uses TRBV24-1 and TRBJ2-2, with D unresolved. The CDR3 runs to 15 residues. The V end was cut by 6 bases, the J end by 0 bases, with 10 bases between. Looked up from germline, CDR1 is KGHDR and CDR2 is SFDVKD. The CDR3 bases are TGTGCCACCAGTTTAGGCGTCGCGAACACCGGGGAGCTGTTTTTT. Translated, it gives CATSLGVANTGELFF.

The genes are TRBV13 and TRBJ2-7; 13 nucleotides line up with TRBD2. V lost 5 bases and J lost 5; bases outside the gene matches: 6. Germline V CDR1 and CDR2: PRHDT, FYEKMQ (reference sequence). The CDR3 spans 15 residues. CDR3 nucleotides: TGTGCCAGCAGCACCCGACTAGCGGGGGGAGACGAGCAGTACTTC. Its protein is CASSTRLAGGDEQYF.

This clonotype was seen at least ten times. The genes are TRBV19 and TRBJ1-5; D might be TRBD1 (6 bases). CDR3 length equals 15 residues. Germline V gene data show CDR1 as LNHDA and CDR2 as SQIVND (reference sequence). V was clipped by 3 bases and J by 6 bases, with 15 bases between them. DNA for the CDR3: TGTGCCAGTAGTATGAGACAGGAGGCTTCTCAGCCCCAGCATTTT. Translating it yields CASSMRQEASQPQHF.